This T cell receptor (beta chain) was sequenced for a study of blood T cell repertoires in COVID-19. Study-level information: COVID-19 samples, acute and convalescent, were from the United States, Italy and Spain. Sources were T cells, B-cell-depleted T cells, or PBMCs; the material itself was cDNA or gDNA.

Per the study methods: Estimation of nucleated cell counts relied on the amplification of reference gene primers. Data came from immunoSEQ multiplex PCR; TCRdb stores just in-frame clones and leaves some out. V and J calls and clone size are as listed in that table; D and trimming were resolved from the DNA. The profile covers 250,000 to 300,000 clones, with more than 85% appearing a single time and about 3.5% taken by the ten largest. This clone was counted a few times. This CDR3 has 14 amino acids. V lost 5 bases and J 4 bases, leaving 14 bases between the germline ends. The germline CDR1 and CDR2 sequences are SGHAT and FQDESV (reference sequence).

The V gene is TRBV11-1, the J gene TRBJ2-5, with D maybe TRBD2 (5 bases). This receptor was taken from a man aged 18 to 29 with active or convalescent COVID-19. The sequenced sample was peripheral blood. CDR3 sequence: CASSPRTLIETQYF. The CDR3 DNA reads as TGTGCCAGCAGCCCTAGGACTTTAATAGAGACCCAGTACTTC.